Listed below are T cell receptor beta chains from one sample, sequenced in a study of T cells in Graves' hyperthyroidism and ophthalmopathy. TCRdb re-called the multiplex PCR reads with MiXCR, one entry per CDR3 protein. The table shows some 400,000 distinct CDR3 sequences, with 15% to 20% occurring only once. Sequencing was carried out using blood. The receptor set was obtained from a woman aged 18-30 years with Graves' hyperthyroidism. Each CDR3 is given with its conserved first and last residue. The D gene is left open where the match is weak. Clone size is stated in some rows and not others, as once, few, many or a class when expanded.

j_call | d_call | clone_size | v_call | cdr3_aa | cdr3_nt
TRBJ1-3 | TRBD1 | many | TRBV6-5 | CASSPDRARFRNTIYF | TGTGCCAGCAGTCCTGACAGGGCCAGGTTTAGGAACACCATATATTTT
TRBJ1-1 | TRBD1 | many | TRBV20-1 | CSADRGGTTEAFF | TGCAGTGCTGACAGGGGAGGTACCACTGAAGCTTTCTTT
TRBJ1-5 | NA | many | TRBV27 | CASRGLGNQPQHF | TGTGCCAGCAGGGGGCTCGGGAATCAGCCCCAGCATTTT
TRBJ2-2 | TRBD2 | NA | TRBV12-3/TRBV12-4 | CASRPQRGANTGELFF | TGTGCCAGCAGGCCTCAGCGGGGTGCGAACACCGGGGAGCTGTTTTTT
TRBJ1-1 | TRBD1 | many | TRBV7-8 | CASSSTLTRGLGTEAFF | TGTGCCAGCAGTTCTACATTGACCAGGGGGCTAGGCACTGAAGCTTTCTTT
TRBJ1-1 | NA | many | TRBV27 | CASLHPDSSEAFF | TGTGCCAGTTTGCACCCAGACTCGTCCGAAGCTTTCTTT
TRBJ1-1 | NA | many | TRBV2 | CASSARTSRNTEAFF | TGTGCCAGCAGTGCCCGGACAAGTCGGAACACTGAAGCTTTCTTT
TRBJ1-1 | NA | many | TRBV29-1 | CSVEGRMNTEAFF | TGCAGCGTTGAGGGACGGATGAACACTGAAGCTTTCTTT
TRBJ2-2 | NA | NA | TRBV7-8 | CASSLDATANTGELFF | TGTGCCAGCAGCCTAGACGCGACAGCCAACACCGGGGAGCTGTTTTTT
TRBJ1-5 | NA | many | TRBV4-1 | CASSQDQGQPQHF | TGCGCCAGCAGCCAAGATCAGGGGCAGCCCCAGCATTTT
TRBJ1-5 | NA | many | TRBV20-1 | CSASGPYSNQPQHF | TGCAGTGCTAGTGGTCCCTATAGCAATCAGCCCCAGCATTTT
TRBJ1-2 | NA | many | TRBV2 | CASKGGDYGYTF | TGTGCCAGCAAAGGGGGAGACTATGGCTACACCTTC
TRBJ2-7 | TRBD1 | NA | TRBV6-2/TRBV6-3 | CASSSTGTGGYEQYF | TGTGCCAGCAGCTCCACCGGGACAGGGGGCTACGAGCAGTACTTC
TRBJ2-5 | NA | NA | TRBV24-1 | CATSGQLKETQYF | TGTGCCACCAGTGGGCAGCTAAAAGAGACCCAGTACTTC
TRBJ2-7 | NA | many | TRBV5-1 | CASSSAPRGNEQYF | TGCGCCAGCAGCTCTGCGCCCCGGGGGAACGAGCAGTACTTC
TRBJ1-1 | TRBD1 | few | TRBV13 | CASSYRTGGNTEAFF | TGTGCCAGCAGCTATCGGACAGGGGGGAACACTGAAGCTTTCTTT
TRBJ2-5 | NA | many | TRBV6-5 | CASSFSNSGETQYF | TGTGCCAGCAGTTTCTCAAATTCGGGAGAGACCCAGTACTTC
TRBJ1-5 | NA | many | TRBV12-3/TRBV12-4 | CASSSWEGGNQPQHF | TGTGCCAGCAGTTCCTGGGAGGGGGGCAATCAGCCCCAGCATTTT
TRBJ2-5 | TRBD2 | once | TRBV20-1 | CSARLAGGPGETQYF | TGCAGTGCTAGACTAGCGGGGGGCCCTGGGGAGACCCAGTACTTC
TRBJ2-7 | TRBD2 | many | TRBV10-3 | CASGGASAYEQYF | TGTGCCAGCGGGGGGGCCAGTGCCTACGAGCAGTACTTC
TRBJ1-5 | NA | many | TRBV4-1 | CASSQQADINQPQHF | TGCGCCAGCAGCCAACAAGCCGACATCAATCAGCCCCAGCATTTT
TRBJ2-7 | TRBD1 | few | TRBV3-1 | CASSQGRGQGYEQYF | TGTGCCAGCAGCCAAGGCAGAGGACAGGGCTACGAGCAGTACTTC
TRBJ1-2 | NA | NA | TRBV27 | CASSPGRVSYGYTF | TGTGCCAGCAGTCCGGGGAGGGTCTCCTATGGCTACACCTTC
TRBJ1-3 | TRBD1 | many | TRBV12-3/TRBV12-4 | CASSATGAPGNTIYF | TGTGCCAGCAGTGCGACAGGGGCCCCTGGAAACACCATATATTTT
TRBJ2-2 | TRBD1 | NA | TRBV14 | CASSQDWTGGRTGELFF | TGTGCCAGCAGCCAAGATTGGACAGGGGGGCGGACCGGGGAGCTGTTTTTT
TRBJ1-3 | TRBD1 | many | TRBV6-1 | CASSGQDHTIYF | TGTGCCAGCAGCGGACAGGATCACACCATATATTTT
TRBJ1-1 | NA | many | TRBV25-1 | CASSVGGPQGAFF | TGTGCCAGCAGTGTAGGTGGCCCCCAGGGAGCTTTCTTT
TRBJ2-5 | NA | many | TRBV12-3/TRBV12-4 | CASRRDLETQYF | TGTGCCAGCAGACGGGACCTAGAGACCCAGTACTTC
TRBJ2-4 | NA | NA | TRBV4-1 | CASTLEASGVGKNIQYF | TGCGCCAGCACCCTTGAAGCATCGGGGGTTGGCAAAAACATTCAGTACTTC
TRBJ2-5 | NA | NA | TRBV24-1 | CATSDPQGTEETQYF | TGTGCCACCAGTGATCCCCAGGGTACCGAAGAGACCCAGTACTTC
TRBJ2-1 | NA | NA | TRBV11-1 | CASSSSGGNEQFF | TGTGCCAGCAGCTCATCGGGCGGGAATGAGCAGTTCTTC
TRBJ1-1 | NA | many | TRBV10-2 | CASGGRVGTEAFF | TGCGCCAGCGGTGGCAGGGTGGGCACTGAAGCTTTCTTT
TRBJ2-7 | TRBD1 | many | TRBV19 | CARYRDSPYEQYF | TGTGCCAGGTACCGGGACAGTCCCTACGAGCAGTACTTC
TRBJ2-4 | NA | NA | TRBV11-2 | CASSGRFRPAVGENIKYF | TGTGCCAGCAGCGGACGTTTTAGGCCTGCGGTCGGCGAAAACATTAAGTACTTC
TRBJ2-7 | NA | many | TRBV24-1 | CATSDLGYEQYF | TGTGCCACCAGTGATTTAGGCTACGAGCAGTACTTC
TRBJ2-5 | TRBD1 | many | TRBV6-2/TRBV6-3 | CASSLDRSEETQYF | TGTGCCAGCAGCCTGGACAGGAGTGAGGAGACCCAGTACTTC
TRBJ2-7 | NA | many | TRBV10-3 | CAVGRRSEQYF | TGTGCCGTCGGAAGGAGGAGCGAGCAGTACTTC
TRBJ2-5 | TRBD2 | many | TRBV11-2 | CASSFTSGGETQYF | TGTGCCAGCAGCTTCACTAGCGGGGGCGAGACCCAGTACTTC
TRBJ1-1 | TRBD1 | many | TRBV6-1 | CASRKQGTEAFF | TGTGCCAGCAGGAAACAGGGGACTGAAGCTTTCTTT
TRBJ1-1 | NA | many | TRBV5-1 | CASSMALGNTEAFF | TGCGCCAGCAGCATGGCCCTGGGGAACACTGAAGCTTTCTTT
TRBJ1-1 | NA | many | TRBV11-2 | CASSLARGGEAFF | TGTGCCAGCAGCTTAGCGCGGGGGGGTGAAGCTTTCTTT
TRBJ1-5 | NA | many | TRBV29-1 | CSARTAPPLGNQPQHF | TGCAGCGCCCGGACAGCCCCCCCTTTGGGCAATCAGCCCCAGCATTTT
TRBJ1-2 | NA | NA | TRBV15 | CATSRDTGGGYTF | TGTGCCACCAGCAGAGATACGGGCGGCGGCTACACCTTC
TRBJ2-2 | NA | many | TRBV7-2 | CASSAPNTGELFF | TGTGCCAGCAGCGCACCGAACACCGGGGAGCTGTTTTTT
TRBJ2-2 | TRBD2 | many | TRBV6-2/TRBV6-3 | CASKWTSGGPYTGELFF | TGTGCCAGCAAATGGACTAGCGGGGGCCCGTACACCGGGGAGCTGTTTTTT
TRBJ2-5 | NA | many | TRBV5-6 | CASSLLVETQYF | TGTGCCAGCAGCTTGCTAGTGGAGACCCAGTACTTC